This paragraph reports one T cell receptor (beta chain). This specimen belongs to a study of blood T cell repertoires in COVID-19. Unmatched junction bases numbered 8, after V lost 6 bases and J lost 4 bases. Per the germline V gene, CDR1 is LGHNT and CDR2 is FRNRAP. This CDR3 has 14 amino acids. Sequenced by immunoSEQ multiplex PCR; TCRdb stores in-frame clones only, minus some. The data hold roughly 98,000 clones, with around 92% observed a single time. The V call is TRBV12-5, the J call TRBJ2-5; TRBD1 matches 7 bases. This clonotype originated in a woman aged 55-69 years with active COVID-19. The sequencing sample was made of peripheral blood. The CDR3 bases are TGTGCTAGTGGGGCTGGACAGGTCGGAGAGACCCAGTACTTC. Translation gives CASGAGQVGETQYF.